The rows below give T cell receptor beta chains drawn from one sample of a study of CD8+ T cells in alopecia areata. The data were produced by immunoSEQ multiplex PCR, yet TCRdb's version contains in-frame clones alone and is incomplete. The sample records 200,000 to 250,000 clones, approximately 65% being singletons. This specimen consisted of CD4+ T cells sorted from blood, obtained at roughly week 45, from a patient treated with tofacitinib. The origin of the receptors is a human donor with alopecia areata. The CDR3 runs from the conserved cysteine through the conserved F or W. Each record gives: clone size, V gene, J gene, D gene, CDR3 protein, CDR3 DNA. D genes are given only for firm matches. For some rows the clone size is stated as once, few or many, or as a class when expanded; others skip it.

clone_size: few; v_call: TRBV6-6; j_call: TRBJ1-2; d_call: NA; cdr3_aa: CASSSRVGIGYTF; cdr3_nt: TGTGCCAGCAGTTCGAGGGTCGGAATTGGCTACACCTTC
clone_size: NA; v_call: TRBV19; j_call: TRBJ2-6; d_call: NA; cdr3_aa: CASSIGSASGANVLTF; cdr3_nt: TGTGCCAGTAGTATAGGATCCGCGTCTGGGGCCAACGTCCTGACTTTC
clone_size: many; v_call: TRBV11-2; j_call: TRBJ2-7; d_call: NA; cdr3_aa: CASSFDGPGIHEQYF; cdr3_nt: TGTGCCAGCAGCTTTGACGGCCCGGGGATCCACGAGCAGTACTTC
clone_size: NA; v_call: TRBV29-1; j_call: TRBJ2-1; d_call: TRBD2; cdr3_aa: CSAERGGRNEQFF; cdr3_nt: TGCAGCGCAGAGCGGGGGGGCCGCAATGAGCAGTTCTTC
clone_size: NA; v_call: TRBV5-6; j_call: TRBJ2-7; d_call: TRBD1; cdr3_aa: CASSVGQGSYEQYF; cdr3_nt: TGTGCCAGCAGCGTAGGACAGGGGAGCTACGAGCAGTACTTC
clone_size: NA; v_call: TRBV29-1; j_call: TRBJ2-3; d_call: NA; cdr3_aa: CSYHPGAVTDTQYF; cdr3_nt: TGCAGCTACCACCCCGGGGCGGTAACAGATACGCAGTATTTT
clone_size: NA; v_call: TRBV5-1; j_call: TRBJ2-3; d_call: NA; cdr3_aa: CASSSGSDTQYF; cdr3_nt: TGCGCCAGCAGTTCAGGGTCAGATACGCAGTATTTT
clone_size: NA; v_call: TRBV29-1; j_call: TRBJ1-1; d_call: TRBD1; cdr3_aa: CSVAPGTGTEAFF; cdr3_nt: TGCAGCGTCGCCCCCGGGACAGGGACTGAAGCTTTCTTT
clone_size: few; v_call: TRBV18; j_call: TRBJ2-3; d_call: NA; cdr3_aa: CASSPRGDTDTQYF; cdr3_nt: TGTGCCAGCTCACCAAGGGGGGACACAGATACGCAGTATTTT
clone_size: few; v_call: TRBV5-6; j_call: TRBJ1-4; d_call: NA; cdr3_aa: CASSFGVGQASTNEKLFF; cdr3_nt: TGTGCCAGCAGCTTTGGTGTCGGACAAGCTTCAACTAATGAAAAACTGTTTTTT
clone_size: few; v_call: TRBV5-1; j_call: TRBJ1-6; d_call: NA; cdr3_aa: CASSGYGQNNSPLHF; cdr3_nt: TGCGCCAGCAGTGGTTACGGACAGAATAATTCACCCCTCCACTTT
clone_size: NA; v_call: TRBV29-1; j_call: TRBJ1-6; d_call: NA; cdr3_aa: CSVRETANSPLHF; cdr3_nt: TGCAGCGTTCGCGAGACAGCCAATTCACCCCTCCACTTT
clone_size: NA; v_call: TRBV20-1; j_call: TRBJ2-7; d_call: NA; cdr3_aa: CSVSRGYEQYF; cdr3_nt: TGCAGTGTATCCAGGGGCTACGAGCAGTACTTC
clone_size: NA; v_call: TRBV7-3; j_call: TRBJ2-5; d_call: NA; cdr3_aa: CASSLTRDPQETQYF; cdr3_nt: TGTGCCAGCAGCTTAACGCGGGATCCGCAAGAGACCCAGTACTTC
clone_size: NA; v_call: TRBV29-1; j_call: TRBJ1-5; d_call: TRBD1; cdr3_aa: CSVRQGEQPQHF; cdr3_nt: TGCAGCGTCAGACAGGGGGAACAGCCCCAGCATTTT
clone_size: NA; v_call: TRBV4-3; j_call: TRBJ1-2; d_call: NA; cdr3_aa: CASSQYTNYGYTF; cdr3_nt: TGCGCCAGCAGCCAATACACGAACTATGGCTACACCTTC